Ten or more counts support the clone carrying this T cell receptor (beta chain). Its target is not known. This specimen comes from a study of regulatory T cells in long-lasting Graves disease. Study findings and constraints: Persistent Graves' patients showed less TCR diversity than newly diagnosed ones. TRBV28, TRBJ1-2 and TRBJ2-5 were favored in persistent disease.

Time point here: newly diagnosed GD, antithyroid drugs for less than 3 months. PBMC RNA was the source of the TCR library. Sequencing libraries for TCR beta were prepared with iRepertoire HTBI primers and Arm-PCR of CDR3 regions. TCRdb reanalysed the multiplex PCR reads using MiXCR and keeps one entry per CDR3 protein. The table has fewer than 450,000 distinct CDR3 sequences, 15% seen once. This CDR3 is 14 amino acids long. Per germline, CDR1 SGHAT and CDR2 FQNNGV. V was cut by 9 bases and J by 0 bases, with 12 bases left in between. This same sample was also part of a study on T cells in Graves' hyperthyroidism and ophthalmopathy.

This material consisted of peripheral blood mononuclear cells (PBMCs), taken at new diagnosis, from a patient treated with antithyroid drugs. This rearrangement joins TRBV11-2 to TRBJ2-4; D perhaps matches TRBD1 (6 bases). The TCR comes from a woman aged 35 to 49 with Graves disease. The CDR3 here is CASGGRIAKNIQYF. For the CDR3, the DNA is TGTGCCAGTGGGGGCAGAATAGCCAAAAACATTCAGTACTTC.